This record covers a single T cell receptor (beta chain). The sample is drawn from a study of blood T cell repertoires in COVID-19. About the study: Samples came from the United States, Italy and Spain, spanning acute and convalescent COVID-19.

Sequenced by immunoSEQ multiplex PCR; TCRdb stores in-frame clones only, minus some. In the table there are approximately 140,000 clones, approximately 81% of which are singletons. The V end was cut by 8 bases, the J end by 3 bases, with 8 bases between. CDR1 LNHDA and CDR2 SQIVND come from the germline V gene (reference sequence). This CDR3 spans 11 amino acids. Sequenced: peripheral blood. The rearrangement uses TRBV19 and TRBJ2-7; D may be TRBD2 (5 bases). The origin of this receptor is a man in his sixties with acute or convalescent COVID-19. In nucleotides, the CDR3 is TGTGCCAGTGGGAGTCTCTACGAGCAGTACTTC. It codes for CASGSLYEQYF.